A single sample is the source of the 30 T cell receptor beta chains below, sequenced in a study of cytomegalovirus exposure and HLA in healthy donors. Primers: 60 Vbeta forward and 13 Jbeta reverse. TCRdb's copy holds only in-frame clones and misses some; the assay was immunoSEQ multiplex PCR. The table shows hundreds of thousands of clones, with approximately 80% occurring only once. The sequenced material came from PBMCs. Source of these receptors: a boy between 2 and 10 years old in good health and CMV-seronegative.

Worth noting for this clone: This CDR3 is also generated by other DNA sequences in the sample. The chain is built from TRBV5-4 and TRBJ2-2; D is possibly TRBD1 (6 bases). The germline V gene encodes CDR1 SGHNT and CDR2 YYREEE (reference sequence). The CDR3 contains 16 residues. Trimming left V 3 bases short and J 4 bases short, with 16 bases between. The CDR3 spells CASSYEDRLGTGELFF. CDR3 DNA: TGTGCCAGCAGCTATGAGGACAGACTTGGCACCGGGGAGCTGTTTTTT.

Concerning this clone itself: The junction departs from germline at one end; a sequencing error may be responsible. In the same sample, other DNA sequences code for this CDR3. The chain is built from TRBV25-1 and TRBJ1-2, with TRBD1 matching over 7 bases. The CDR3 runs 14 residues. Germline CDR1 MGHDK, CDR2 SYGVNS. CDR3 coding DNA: TGTGCCAGCAGAGGGACAGCTTCTAACTACGGCTACACCTTC. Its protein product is CASRGTASNYGYTF.

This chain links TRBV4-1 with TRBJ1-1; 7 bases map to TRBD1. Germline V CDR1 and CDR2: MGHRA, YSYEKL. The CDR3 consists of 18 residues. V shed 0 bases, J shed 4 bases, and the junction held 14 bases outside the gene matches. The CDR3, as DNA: TGCGCCAGCAGCCAAGAAGCTACGACAGGGTGGGCTAGCACTGAAGCTTTCTTT. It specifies CASSQEATTGWASTEAFF.

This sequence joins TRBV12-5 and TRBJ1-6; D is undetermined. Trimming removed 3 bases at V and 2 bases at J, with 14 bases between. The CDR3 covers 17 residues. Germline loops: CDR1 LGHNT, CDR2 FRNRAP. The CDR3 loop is CASGLLIAGTYNSPLHF. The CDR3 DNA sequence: TGTGCTAGTGGTTTACTAATAGCCGGGACCTATAATTCACCCCTCCACTTT. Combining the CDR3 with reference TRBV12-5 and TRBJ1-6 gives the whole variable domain DARVTQTPRHKVTEMGQEVTMRCQPILGHNTVFWYRQTMMQGLELLAYFRNRAPLDDSGMPKDRFSAEMPDATLATLKIQPSEPRDSAVYFCASGLLIAGTYNSPLHFGNGTRLTVT.

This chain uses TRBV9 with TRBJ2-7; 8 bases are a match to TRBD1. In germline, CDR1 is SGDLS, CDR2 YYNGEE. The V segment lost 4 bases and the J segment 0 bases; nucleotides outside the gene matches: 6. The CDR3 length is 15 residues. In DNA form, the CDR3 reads TGTGCCAGCAGCCCGCGGACAGGGCACTCCTACGAGCAGTACTTC. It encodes CASSPRTGHSYEQYF.

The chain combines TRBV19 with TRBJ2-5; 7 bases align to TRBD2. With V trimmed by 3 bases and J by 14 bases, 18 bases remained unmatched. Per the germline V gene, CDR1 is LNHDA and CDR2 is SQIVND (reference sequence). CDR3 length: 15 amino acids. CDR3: CASSMREAGFKRLYF. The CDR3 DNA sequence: TGTGCCAGTAGTATGAGAGAAGCGGGGTTCAAGAGGTTATACTTC.

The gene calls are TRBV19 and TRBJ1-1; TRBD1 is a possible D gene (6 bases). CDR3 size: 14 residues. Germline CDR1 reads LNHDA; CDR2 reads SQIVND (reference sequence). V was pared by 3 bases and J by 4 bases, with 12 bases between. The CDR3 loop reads CASSMGGPVTEAFF. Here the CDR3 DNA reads TGTGCCAGTAGTATGGGGGGGCCGGTCACTGAAGCTTTCTTT.

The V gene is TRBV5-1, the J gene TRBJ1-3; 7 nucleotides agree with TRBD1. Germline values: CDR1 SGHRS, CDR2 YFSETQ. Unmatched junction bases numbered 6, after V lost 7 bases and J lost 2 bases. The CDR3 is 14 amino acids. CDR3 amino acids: CASSPDRTGNTIYF. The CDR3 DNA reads TGCGCCAGCTCCCCGGACAGGACTGGAAACACCATATATTTT.

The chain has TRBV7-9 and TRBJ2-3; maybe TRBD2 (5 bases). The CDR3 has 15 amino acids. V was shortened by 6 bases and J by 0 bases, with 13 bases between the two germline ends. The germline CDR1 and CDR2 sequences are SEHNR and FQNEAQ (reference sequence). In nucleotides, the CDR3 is TGTGCCAGCAGTTCACGGCGGACTAGCACAGATACGCAGTATTTT. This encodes CASSSRRTSTDTQYF.

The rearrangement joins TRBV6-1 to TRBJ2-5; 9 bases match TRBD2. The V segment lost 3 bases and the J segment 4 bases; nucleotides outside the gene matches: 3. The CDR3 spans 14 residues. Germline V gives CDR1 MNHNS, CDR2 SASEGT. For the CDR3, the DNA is TGTGCCAGCAGTGAGCAAGCGGGAGGAGAGACCCAGTACTTC. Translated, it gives CASSEQAGGETQYF.

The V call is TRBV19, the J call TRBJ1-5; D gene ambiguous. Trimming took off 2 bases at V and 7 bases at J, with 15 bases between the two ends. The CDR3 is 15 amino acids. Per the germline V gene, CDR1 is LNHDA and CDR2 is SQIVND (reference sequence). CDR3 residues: CASSIQAEGGQPQHF. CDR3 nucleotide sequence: TGTGCCAGTAGTATACAGGCCGAGGGAGGGCAGCCCCAGCATTTT. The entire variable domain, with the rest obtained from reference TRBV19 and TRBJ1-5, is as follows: DGGITQSPKYLFRKEGQNVTLSCEQNLNHDAMYWYRQDPGQGLRLIYYSQIVNDFQKGDIAEGYSVSREKKESFPLTVTSAQKNPTAFYLCASSIQAEGGQPQHFGDGTRLSIL.

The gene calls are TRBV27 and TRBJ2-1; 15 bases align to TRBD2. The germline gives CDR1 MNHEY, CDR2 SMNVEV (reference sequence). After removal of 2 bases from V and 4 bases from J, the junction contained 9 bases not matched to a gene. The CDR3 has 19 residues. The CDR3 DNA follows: TGTGCCAGCAGTTTACAGGGACAGGGACTAGCGGGAGGTTACAATGAGCAGTTCTTC. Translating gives CASSLQGQGLAGGYNEQFF.

This CDR3 is CASSVVAWEQFF. Written as DNA, the CDR3 is TGTGCCAGCAGCGTAGTGGCTTGGGAGCAGTTCTTC. The chain is built from TRBV9 and TRBJ2-1; no clear D gene. The CDR3 runs to 12 residues. CDR1 SGDLS and CDR2 YYNGEE come from the germline V gene. V was cut by 0 bases and J by 10 bases, with 8 bases left in between.

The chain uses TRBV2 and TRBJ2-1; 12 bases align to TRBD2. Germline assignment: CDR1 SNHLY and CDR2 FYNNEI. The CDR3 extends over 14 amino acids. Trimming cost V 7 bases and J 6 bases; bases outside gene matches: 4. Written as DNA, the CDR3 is TGTGCCAGCATTTTACTAGCGGGGGGCAATGAGCAGTTCTTC. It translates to CASILLAGGNEQFF.

The CDR3 sequence: CASRRSATNEKLFF. CDR3 in DNA: TGTGCCAGCAGACGGAGTGCAACTAATGAAAAACTGTTTTTT. The rearrangement uses TRBV6-1 and TRBJ1-4; D not resolved. The CDR3 spans 14 residues. Germline loops: CDR1 MNHNS, CDR2 SASEGT. V was cut by 6 bases and J by 0 bases, with 8 bases left in between.

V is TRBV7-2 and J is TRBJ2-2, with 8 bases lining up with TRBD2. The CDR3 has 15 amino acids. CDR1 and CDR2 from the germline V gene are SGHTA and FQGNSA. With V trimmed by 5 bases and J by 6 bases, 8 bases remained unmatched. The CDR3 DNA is TGTGCCAGCAGCCCCTTAGCGGGACGGGCCGGGGAGCTGTTTTTT. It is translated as CASSPLAGRAGELFF.

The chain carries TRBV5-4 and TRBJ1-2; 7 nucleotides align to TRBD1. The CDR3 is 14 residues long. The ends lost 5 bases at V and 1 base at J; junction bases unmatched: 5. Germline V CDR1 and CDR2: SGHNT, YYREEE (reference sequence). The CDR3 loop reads CASRPTGINYGYTF. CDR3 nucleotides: TGTGCCAGCAGGCCGACAGGGATTAACTATGGCTACACCTTC.

DNA of the CDR3: TGTGCCAGCAGCTTAGTTCTGGGGGAGGGTGAGCAGTTCTTC. Encoded protein: CASSLVLGEGEQFF. This chain connects TRBV7-6 to TRBJ2-1, with 7 bases identical to TRBD2. In germline, CDR1 is SGHVS, CDR2 FNYEAQ. The V and J ends lost 1 base and 9 bases, in that order; junction bases with no gene match: 6. The length of the CDR3 is 14 residues.

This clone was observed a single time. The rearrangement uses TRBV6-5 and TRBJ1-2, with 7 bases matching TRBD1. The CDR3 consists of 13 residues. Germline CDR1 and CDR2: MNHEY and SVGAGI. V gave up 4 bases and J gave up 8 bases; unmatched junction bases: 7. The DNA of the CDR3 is TGTGCCAGCAGTTTAAGTACAGGGGCCGGCTACACCTTC. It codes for CASSLSTGAGYTF.

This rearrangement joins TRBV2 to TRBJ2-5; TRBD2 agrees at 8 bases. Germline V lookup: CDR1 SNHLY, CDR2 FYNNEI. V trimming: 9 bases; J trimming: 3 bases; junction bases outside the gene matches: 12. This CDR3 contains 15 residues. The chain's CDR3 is CASLGPRGGEETQYF. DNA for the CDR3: TGTGCCAGTCTCGGCCCCCGGGGGGGCGAAGAGACCCAGTACTTC. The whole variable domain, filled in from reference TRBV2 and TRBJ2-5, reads EPEVTQTPSHQVTQMGQEVILRCVPISNHLYFYWYRQILGQKVEFLVSFYNNEISEKSEIFDDQFSVERPDGSNFTLKIRSTKLEDSAMYFCASLGPRGGEETQYFGPGTRLLVL.

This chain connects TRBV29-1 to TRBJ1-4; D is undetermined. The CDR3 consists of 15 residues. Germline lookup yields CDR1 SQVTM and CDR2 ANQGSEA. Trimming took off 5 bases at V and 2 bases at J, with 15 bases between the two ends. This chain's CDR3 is CSVTYCGATNEKLFF. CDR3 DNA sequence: TGCAGCGTTACTTATTGCGGAGCCACTAATGAAAAACTGTTTTTT.

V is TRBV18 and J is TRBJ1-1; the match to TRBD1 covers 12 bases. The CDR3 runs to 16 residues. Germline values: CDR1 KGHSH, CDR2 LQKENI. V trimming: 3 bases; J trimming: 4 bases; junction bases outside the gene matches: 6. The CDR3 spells CASSPGTGGLSTEAFF. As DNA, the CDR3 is TGTGCCAGCTCACCCGGGACAGGGGGCTTAAGCACTGAAGCTTTCTTT.

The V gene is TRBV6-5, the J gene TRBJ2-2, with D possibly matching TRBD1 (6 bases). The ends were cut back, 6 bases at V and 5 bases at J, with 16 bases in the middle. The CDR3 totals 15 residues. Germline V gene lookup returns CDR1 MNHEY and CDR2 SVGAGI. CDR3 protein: CASRSQGLRTGELFF. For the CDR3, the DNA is TGTGCCAGCAGGTCCCAGGGGCTGAGGACCGGGGAGCTGTTTTTT.

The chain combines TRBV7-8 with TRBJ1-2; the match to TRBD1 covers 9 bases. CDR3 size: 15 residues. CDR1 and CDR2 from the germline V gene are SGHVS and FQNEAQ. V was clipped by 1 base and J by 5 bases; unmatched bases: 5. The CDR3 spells CASSLDGQGRYGYTF. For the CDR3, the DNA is TGTGCCAGCAGCTTAGATGGACAGGGGAGATATGGCTACACCTTC.

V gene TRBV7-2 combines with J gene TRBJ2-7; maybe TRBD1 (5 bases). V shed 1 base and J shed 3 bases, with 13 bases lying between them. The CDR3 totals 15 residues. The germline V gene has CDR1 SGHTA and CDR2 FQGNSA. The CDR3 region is CASSLVTDKGYEQYF. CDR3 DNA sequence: TGTGCCAGCAGCTTAGTGACAGATAAGGGCTACGAGCAGTACTTC.

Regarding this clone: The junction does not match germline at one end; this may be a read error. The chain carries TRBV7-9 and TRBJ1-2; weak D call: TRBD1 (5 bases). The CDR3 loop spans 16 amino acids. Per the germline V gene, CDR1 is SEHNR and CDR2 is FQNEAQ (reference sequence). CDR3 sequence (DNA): TGTGTCAGCCCTGTACAGGCGATCAGCCTCGACTATGGCTACACCTTC. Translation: CVSPVQAISLDYGYTF. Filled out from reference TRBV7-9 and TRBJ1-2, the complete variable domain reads DTGVSQNPRHKITKRGQNVTFRCDPISEHNRLYWYRQTLGQGPEFLTYFQNEAQLEKSRLLSDRFSAERPKGSFSTLEIQRTEQGDSAMYLCVSPVQAISLDYGYTFGSGTRLTVV.

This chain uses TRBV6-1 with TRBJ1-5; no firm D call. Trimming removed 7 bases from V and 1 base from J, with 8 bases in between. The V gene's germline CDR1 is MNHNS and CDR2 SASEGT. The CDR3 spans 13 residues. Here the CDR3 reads CASIRESNQPQHF. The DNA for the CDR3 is TGTGCCAGCATCCGGGAGAGCAATCAGCCCCAGCATTTT.

The DNA for the CDR3 is TGTGCCAGCGGCGGGTGGGCTGAAGCTTTCTTT. It encodes CASGGWAEAFF. V and J are TRBV2 and TRBJ1-1; no reliable D call. The CDR3 sequence is 11 residues long. V was clipped by 8 bases and J by 6 bases, with 10 bases between them. Germline CDR1 is SNHLY and CDR2 is FYNNEI.

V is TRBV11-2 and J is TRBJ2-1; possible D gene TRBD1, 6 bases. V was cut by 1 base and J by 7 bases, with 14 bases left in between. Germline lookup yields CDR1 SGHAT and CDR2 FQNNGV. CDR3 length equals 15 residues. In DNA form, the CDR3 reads TGTGCCAGCAGCTTAGTACAAGCAGGGGTGAATGAGCAGTTCTTC. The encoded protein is CASSLVQAGVNEQFF.

This CDR3 is CASSFRPIPRRGYTF. The DNA for the CDR3 is TGTGCCAGTAGTTTCCGCCCGATCCCGAGGAGAGGCTACACCTTC. The J gene is TRBJ1-2, the V gene TRBV19; D remains ambiguous. The CDR3 is 15 amino acids. V was trimmed by 5 bases and J by 8 bases, leaving 21 bases between them. The germline V gene encodes CDR1 LNHDA and CDR2 SQIVND (reference sequence).